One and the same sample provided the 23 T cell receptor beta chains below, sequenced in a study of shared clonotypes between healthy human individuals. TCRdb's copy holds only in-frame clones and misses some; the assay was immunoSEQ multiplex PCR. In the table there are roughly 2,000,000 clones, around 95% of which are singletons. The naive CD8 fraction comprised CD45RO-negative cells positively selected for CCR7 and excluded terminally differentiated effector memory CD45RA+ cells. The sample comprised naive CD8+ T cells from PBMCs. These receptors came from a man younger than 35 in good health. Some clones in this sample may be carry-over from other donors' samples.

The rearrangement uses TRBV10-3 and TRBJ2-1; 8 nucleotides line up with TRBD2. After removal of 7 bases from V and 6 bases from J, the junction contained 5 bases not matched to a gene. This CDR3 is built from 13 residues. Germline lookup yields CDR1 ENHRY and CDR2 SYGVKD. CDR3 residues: CAITEGLGNEQFF. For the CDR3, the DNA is TGTGCCATCACGGAGGGACTAGGCAATGAGCAGTTCTTC.

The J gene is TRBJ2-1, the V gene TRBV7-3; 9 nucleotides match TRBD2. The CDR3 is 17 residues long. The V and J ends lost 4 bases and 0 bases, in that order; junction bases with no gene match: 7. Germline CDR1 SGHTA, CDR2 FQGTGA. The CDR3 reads CASSSPVSGSSYNEQFF. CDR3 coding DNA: TGTGCCAGCAGCTCCCCCGTTAGCGGGAGCTCCTACAATGAGCAGTTCTTC. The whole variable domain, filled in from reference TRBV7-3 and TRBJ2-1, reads GAGVSQTPSNKVTEKGKYVELRCDPISGHTALYWYRQSLGQGPEFLIYFQGTGAADDSGLPNDRFFAVRPEGSVSTLKIQRTERGDSAVYLCASSSPVSGSSYNEQFFGPGTRLTVL.

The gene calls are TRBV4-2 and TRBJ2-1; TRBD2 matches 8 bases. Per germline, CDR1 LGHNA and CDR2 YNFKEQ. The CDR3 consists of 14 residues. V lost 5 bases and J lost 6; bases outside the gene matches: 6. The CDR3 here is CASSALAGGNEQFF. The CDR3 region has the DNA TGTGCCAGCAGCGCCCTTGCGGGAGGCAATGAGCAGTTCTTC.

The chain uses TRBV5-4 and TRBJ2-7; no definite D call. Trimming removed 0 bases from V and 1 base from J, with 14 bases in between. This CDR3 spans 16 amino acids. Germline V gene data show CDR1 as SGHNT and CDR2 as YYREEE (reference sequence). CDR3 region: CASSLGLSDFSYEQYF. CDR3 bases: TGTGCCAGCAGCTTGGGGCTGTCCGACTTTTCCTACGAGCAGTACTTC.

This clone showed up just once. The CDR3 sequence is CASSPGGAGSPLGLFF. CDR3 sequence (DNA): TGTGCCAGCAGCCCAGGGGGTGCAGGGTCCCCGCTAGGACTGTTTTTT. The rearrangement uses TRBV7-6 and TRBJ1-4, with TRBD1 matching 7 bases. The trim removed 5 bases at V and 13 bases at J, leaving 19 bases unmatched. Germline V gene data show CDR1 as SGHVS and CDR2 as FNYEAQ. The CDR3 runs to 16 residues.

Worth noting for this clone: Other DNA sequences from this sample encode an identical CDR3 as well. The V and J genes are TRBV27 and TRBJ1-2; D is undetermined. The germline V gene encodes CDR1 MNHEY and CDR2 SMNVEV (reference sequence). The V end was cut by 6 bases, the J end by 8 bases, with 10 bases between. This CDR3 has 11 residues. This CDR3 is CASSPGYGYTF. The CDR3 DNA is TGTGCCAGCAGCCCAGGTTACGGCTACACCTTC.

The CDR3 region has the DNA TGTGCCAGCAATACTGGAAACACCATATATTTT. Its protein is CASNTGNTIYF. The chain joins TRBV7-9 to TRBJ1-3; D remains ambiguous. This CDR3 has 11 amino acids. Germline V gene sequence: CDR1 SEHNR, CDR2 FQNEAQ (reference sequence). Trimming cost V 7 bases and J 2 bases, with 3 bases left between them.

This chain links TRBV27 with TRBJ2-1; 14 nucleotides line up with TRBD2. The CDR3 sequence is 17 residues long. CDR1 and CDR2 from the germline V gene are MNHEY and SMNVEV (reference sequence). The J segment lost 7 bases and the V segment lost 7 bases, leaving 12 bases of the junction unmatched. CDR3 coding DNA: TGTGCCAGCACCGGACTGGGGACTAGCGGGAGTTCGAATGAGCAGTTCTTC. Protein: CASTGLGTSGSSNEQFF.

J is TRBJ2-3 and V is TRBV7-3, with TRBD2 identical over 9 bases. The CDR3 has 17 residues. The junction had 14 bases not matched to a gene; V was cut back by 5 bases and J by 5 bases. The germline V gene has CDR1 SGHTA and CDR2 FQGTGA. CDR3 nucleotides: TGTGCCAGCAGCCCCATGGGGGGACTAGCTACTATAGATACGCAGTATTTT. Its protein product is CASSPMGGLATIDTQYF.

This CDR3 reads CASSLFGGMAYEQYF. The DNA for the CDR3 is TGTGCCAGCAGCTTATTCGGGGGTATGGCCTACGAGCAGTACTTC. The chain recombines TRBV11-2 with TRBJ2-7, with a possible D match to TRBD2 (6 bases). V lost 2 bases, J lost 2 bases, and 13 bases lay in between. CDR3 length: 15 residues. Germline CDR1 SGHAT, CDR2 FQNNGV.

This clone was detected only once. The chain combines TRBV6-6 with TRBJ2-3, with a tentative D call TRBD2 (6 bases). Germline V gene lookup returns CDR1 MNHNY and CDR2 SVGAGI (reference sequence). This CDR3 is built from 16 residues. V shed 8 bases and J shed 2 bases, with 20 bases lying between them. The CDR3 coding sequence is TGTGCCAGCCACACACTCGGGGCGGGATTCACAGATACGCAGTATTTT. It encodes CASHTLGAGFTDTQYF.

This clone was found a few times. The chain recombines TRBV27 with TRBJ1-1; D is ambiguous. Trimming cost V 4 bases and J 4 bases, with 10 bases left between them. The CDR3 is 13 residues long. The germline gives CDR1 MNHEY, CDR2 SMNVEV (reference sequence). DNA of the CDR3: TGTGCCAGCAGTTGGACGGTGGGCACTGAAGCTTTCTTT. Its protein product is CASSWTVGTEAFF.

For the CDR3, the DNA is TGTGCCAGCAGTTTATGGTCGGGGAAGGGGACTGAAGCTTTCTTT. It translates to CASSLWSGKGTEAFF. The chain employs TRBV28 and TRBJ1-1, with D tentatively TRBD1 (5 bases). V lost 0 bases to trimming and J lost 5 bases, with 13 bases between them. This CDR3 is built from 15 residues. Germline values: CDR1 MDHEN, CDR2 SYDVKM.

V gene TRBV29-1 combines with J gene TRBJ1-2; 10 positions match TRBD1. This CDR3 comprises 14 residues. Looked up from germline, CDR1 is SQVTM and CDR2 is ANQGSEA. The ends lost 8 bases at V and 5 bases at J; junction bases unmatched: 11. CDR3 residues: CSTPGQGPAYGYTF. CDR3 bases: TGCAGCACGCCGGGACAGGGGCCTGCATATGGCTACACCTTC.

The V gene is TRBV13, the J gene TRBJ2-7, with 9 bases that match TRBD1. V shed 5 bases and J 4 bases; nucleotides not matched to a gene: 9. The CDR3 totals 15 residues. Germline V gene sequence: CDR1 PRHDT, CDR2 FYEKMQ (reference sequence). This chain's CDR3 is CASSGYRGPRYEQYF. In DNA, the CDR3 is TGTGCCAGCAGCGGATACAGGGGGCCAAGGTACGAGCAGTACTTC.

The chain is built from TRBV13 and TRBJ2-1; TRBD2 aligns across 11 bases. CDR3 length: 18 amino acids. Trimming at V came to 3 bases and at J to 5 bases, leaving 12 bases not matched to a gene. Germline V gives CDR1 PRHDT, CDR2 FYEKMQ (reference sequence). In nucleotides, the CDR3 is TGTGCCAGCAGCTTCCCCCCACTGACTAGCGGGAACCACAATGAGCAGTTCTTC. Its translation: CASSFPPLTSGNHNEQFF.

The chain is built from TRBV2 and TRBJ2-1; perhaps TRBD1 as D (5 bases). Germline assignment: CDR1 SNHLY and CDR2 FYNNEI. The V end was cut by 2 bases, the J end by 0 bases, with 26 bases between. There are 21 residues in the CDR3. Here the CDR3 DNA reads TGTGCCAGCAGTGAAATTAGGGGTTTTACCTACCGTCCTGACTCCTACAATGAGCAGTTCTTC. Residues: CASSEIRGFTYRPDSYNEQFF. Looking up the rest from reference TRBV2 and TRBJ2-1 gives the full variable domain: EPEVTQTPSHQVTQMGQEVILRCVPISNHLYFYWYRQILGQKVEFLVSFYNNEISEKSEIFDDQFSVERPDGSNFTLKIRSTKLEDSAMYFCASSEIRGFTYRPDSYNEQFFGPGTRLTVL.

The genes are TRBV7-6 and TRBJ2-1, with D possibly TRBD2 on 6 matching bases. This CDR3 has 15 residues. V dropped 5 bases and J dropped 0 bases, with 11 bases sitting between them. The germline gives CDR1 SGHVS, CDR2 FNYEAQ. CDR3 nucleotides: TGTGCCAGCAGCCCTCTAGCGATCTCCTACAATGAGCAGTTCTTC. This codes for CASSPLAISYNEQFF.

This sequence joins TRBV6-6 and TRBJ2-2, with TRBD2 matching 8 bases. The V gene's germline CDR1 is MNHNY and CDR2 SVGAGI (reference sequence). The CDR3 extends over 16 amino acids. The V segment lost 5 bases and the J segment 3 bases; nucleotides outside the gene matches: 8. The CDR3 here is CASSPRTSSYTGELFF. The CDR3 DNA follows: TGTGCCAGCAGTCCCCGGACTAGCTCGTACACCGGGGAGCTGTTTTTT.

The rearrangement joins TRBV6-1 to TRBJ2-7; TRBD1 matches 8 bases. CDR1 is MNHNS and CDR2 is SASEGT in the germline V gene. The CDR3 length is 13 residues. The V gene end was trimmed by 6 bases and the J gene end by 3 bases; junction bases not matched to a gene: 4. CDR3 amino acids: CASSGQGLYEQYF. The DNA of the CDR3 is TGTGCCAGCAGCGGACAGGGACTCTACGAGCAGTACTTC.

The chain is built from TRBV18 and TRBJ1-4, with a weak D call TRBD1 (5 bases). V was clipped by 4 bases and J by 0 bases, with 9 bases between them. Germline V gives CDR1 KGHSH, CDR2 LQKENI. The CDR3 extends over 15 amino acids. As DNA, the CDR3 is TGTGCCAGCTCACGACTGACAGCAACTAATGAAAAACTGTTTTTT. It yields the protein CASSRLTATNEKLFF.

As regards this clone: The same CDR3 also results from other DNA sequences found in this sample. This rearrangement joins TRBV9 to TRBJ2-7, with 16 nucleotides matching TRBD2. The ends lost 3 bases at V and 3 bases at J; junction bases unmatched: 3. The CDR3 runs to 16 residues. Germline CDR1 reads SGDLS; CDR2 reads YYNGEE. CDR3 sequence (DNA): TGTGCCAGCAGCGCGGGACTAGCGGGAGGGGGCTACGAGCAGTACTTC. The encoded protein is CASSAGLAGGGYEQYF.

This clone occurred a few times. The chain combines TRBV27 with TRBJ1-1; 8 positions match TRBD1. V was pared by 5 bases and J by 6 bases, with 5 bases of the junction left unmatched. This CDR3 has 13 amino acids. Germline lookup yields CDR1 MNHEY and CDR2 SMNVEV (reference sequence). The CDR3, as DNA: TGTGCCAGCAGTCTCGGACAGGGTTCTGAAGCTTTCTTT. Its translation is CASSLGQGSEAFF.